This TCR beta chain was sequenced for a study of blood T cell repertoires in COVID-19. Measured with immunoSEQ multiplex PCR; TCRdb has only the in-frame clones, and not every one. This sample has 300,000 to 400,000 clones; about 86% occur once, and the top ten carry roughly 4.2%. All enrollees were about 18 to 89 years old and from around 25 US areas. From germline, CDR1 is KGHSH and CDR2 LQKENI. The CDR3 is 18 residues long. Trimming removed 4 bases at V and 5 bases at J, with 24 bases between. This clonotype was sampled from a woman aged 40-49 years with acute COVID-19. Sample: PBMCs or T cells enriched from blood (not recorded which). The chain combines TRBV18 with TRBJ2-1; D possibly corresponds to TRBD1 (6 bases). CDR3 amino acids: CASSRRTDSSSLNNEQFF. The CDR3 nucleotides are TGTGCCAGCTCACGGCGTACGGACAGTTCATCACTTAACAATGAGCAGTTCTTC.